This TCR beta chain is drawn from a study of blood T cell repertoires in COVID-19. Some clones are missing from TCRdb's copy, which holds only in-frame ones; the method was immunoSEQ multiplex PCR. Of around 290,000 clones listed, 86% are singletons. The CDR3 runs to 15 residues. Trimming pared 5 bases from V and 3 bases from J, leaving 13 bases between. Germline V CDR1 and CDR2: MDHEN, SYDVKM. Sequencing used peripheral blood. The rearrangement uses TRBV28 and TRBJ1-4; the D gene is possibly TRBD1 (5 bases). The clonotype originates from a woman between 65 and 79 years old with COVID-19, enrolled during active disease. The CDR3 is CASSTQGSANEKLFF. As DNA, the CDR3 is TGTGCCAGCAGTACCCAGGGTAGTGCTAATGAAAAACTGTTTTTT. The entire variable domain, with the rest obtained from reference TRBV28 and TRBJ1-4, is as follows: DVKVTQSSRYLVKRTGEKVFLECVQDMDHENMFWYRQDPGLGLRLIYFSYDVKMKEKGDIPEGYSVSREKKERFSLILESASTNQTSMYLCASSTQGSANEKLFFGSGTQLSVL.